The clone carrying this T cell receptor (beta chain) was seen once. Authors' data handling: Estimated nucleated cell counts came from reference gene primer amplification. The assay was immunoSEQ multiplex PCR, and TCRdb's table has in-frame clones only and misses some. From that table come the V and J calls and clone size; the DNA was used to work out D and trimming. This table holds roughly 260,000 clones, 88% found once. This record belongs to a study of blood T cell repertoires in COVID-19. Background on the study: There were acute and convalescent COVID-19 samples, and they came from the United States, Italy and Spain. PBMCs, B-cell-depleted T cells, or T cells provided the cDNA or gDNA that made up the material.

The CDR3 loop spans 13 amino acids. CDR1 and CDR2 (germline): MRHNA, SNTAGT. Trimming took off 0 bases at V and 9 bases at J, with 11 bases between the two ends. The chain uses TRBV6-4 and TRBJ1-2; a possible D gene is TRBD1 (5 bases). The TCR was taken from a man in his sixties who had recovered from COVID-19. Material for sequencing was peripheral blood. The CDR3 loop reads CASSDSAGRSYTF. The CDR3 DNA reads as TGTGCCAGCAGTGACTCGGCAGGGAGGAGCTACACCTTC.